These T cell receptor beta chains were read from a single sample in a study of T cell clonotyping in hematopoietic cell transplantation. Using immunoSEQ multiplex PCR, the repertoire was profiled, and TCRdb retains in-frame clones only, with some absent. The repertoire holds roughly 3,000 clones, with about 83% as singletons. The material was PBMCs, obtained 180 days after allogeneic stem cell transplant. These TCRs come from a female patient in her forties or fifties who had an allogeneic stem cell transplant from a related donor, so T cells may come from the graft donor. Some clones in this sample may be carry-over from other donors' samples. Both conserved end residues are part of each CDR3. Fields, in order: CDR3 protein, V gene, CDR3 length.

cdr3_aa: CASSLAGGTYEQYF
v_call: TRBV11-2
cdr3_length: 14

cdr3_aa: CASTETSGNNEQFF
v_call: TRBV6-6
cdr3_length: 14

cdr3_aa: CASSQSRGQGAKLFF
v_call: TRBV11-2
cdr3_length: 15

cdr3_aa: CSVEGGSIYEQYF
v_call: TRBV29-1
cdr3_length: 13

cdr3_aa: CASSVARTETQYF
v_call: TRBV9
cdr3_length: 13

cdr3_aa: CASSTKNRDSGANVLTF
v_call: TRBV27
cdr3_length: 17

cdr3_aa: CASSNLHGTGSTPGANVLTF
v_call: TRBV9
cdr3_length: 20

cdr3_aa: CASSGGFGLELGTDTQYF
v_call: TRBV2
cdr3_length: 18

cdr3_aa: CASSIDHSGSTEAFF
v_call: TRBV19
cdr3_length: 15

cdr3_aa: CALSGQSYEQYF
v_call: TRBV30
cdr3_length: 12

cdr3_aa: CASSIDLVTATYGYTF
v_call: TRBV19
cdr3_length: 16

cdr3_aa: CASRGTDAYEQYF
v_call: TRBV5-1
cdr3_length: 13

cdr3_aa: CSVDRANTIYF
v_call: TRBV29-1
cdr3_length: 11

cdr3_aa: CAWSFRGGKNIQYF
v_call: TRBV30
cdr3_length: 14

cdr3_aa: CASSNPRRGAPNTGELFF
v_call: TRBV7-8
cdr3_length: 18

cdr3_aa: CASGSGDSYEQYF
v_call: TRBV7-3
cdr3_length: 13

cdr3_aa: CATSTGTGEETQYF
v_call: TRBV15
cdr3_length: 14